The sequence of this T cell receptor beta chain was determined in a study of blood T cell repertoires in COVID-19. About the research overall: Acute and convalescent COVID-19 specimens originated in the United States, Italy and Spain. Nucleic acid was either cDNA or gDNA, and it came from T cells, B-cell-depleted T cells, or PBMCs.

Methods used by the authors: Nucleated cell counts were estimated from reference gene primer amplification. The protocol was immunoSEQ multiplex PCR, while the TCRdb copy is restricted to in-frame clones and leaves out a portion. That table supplies the V and J calls and clone size; D and trimming were determined from the DNA. The data contain 50,000 or so clones, approximately 90% of them singletons. V trimming: 4 bases; J trimming: 4 bases; junction bases outside the gene matches: 9. CDR3 length: 16 amino acids. Germline V gives CDR1 MNHEY, CDR2 SVGEGT. The chain combines TRBV6-2 or TRBV6-3 with TRBJ1-5; TRBD1 matches 8 bases. The clonotype comes from a woman older than 75 with acute or convalescent COVID-19. Sample: peripheral blood. CDR3 protein: CASSLGQGRGNQPQHF. CDR3 nucleotide sequence: TGTGCCAGCAGTTTAGGACAGGGAAGAGGGAATCAGCCCCAGCATTTT.